This passage covers 8 T cell receptor beta chains from one sample sequenced in a study of T cell repertoires in cytomegalovirus infection. Antigens of these TCRs are unknown. TCRdb re-called the reads with MiXCR, one entry per CDR3 protein. The table lists around 570,000 distinct CDR3 sequences, approximately 40% of them singletons. This sample comprised cultured PBMCs, obtained from culture after CMV antigen stimulation. The receptor source for this set is a human donor in good health (CMV status not recorded). Some clones in this sample may be carry-over from other donors' samples.

This clonotype was recorded at least ten times. The gene calls are TRBV5-4 and TRBJ2-7, with D tentatively TRBD2 (6 bases). CDR3 size: 14 residues. Trimming pared 0 bases from V and 5 bases from J, leaving 12 bases between. CDR1 and CDR2 (germline): SGHNT, YYREEE (reference sequence). CDR3 residues: CASSLGLGRDEQYF. The CDR3 DNA is TGTGCCAGCAGCTTGGGACTAGGAAGGGACGAGCAGTACTTC.

This clonotype appeared many times. This chain's CDR3 is CASFPRAGARDEQFF. CDR3 sequence (DNA): TGTGCCTCTTTTCCCCGAGCGGGGGCCCGGGATGAGCAGTTCTTC. The rearrangement joins TRBV7-2 to TRBJ2-1; 8 positions agree with TRBD2. Per the germline V gene, CDR1 is SGHTA and CDR2 is FQGNSA. CDR3 length: 15 amino acids. V was pared by 11 bases and J by 8 bases, with 17 bases of the junction left unmatched.

The chain recombines TRBV7-7 with TRBJ1-5, with 8 positions matching TRBD1. Losses at the gene ends were 10 bases for V and 7 bases for J; bases not matched to a gene: 9. This CDR3 has 13 residues. Germline V CDR1 and CDR2: SSHAT, FNYEAQ (reference sequence). Here the CDR3 reads CATSTGAGQPQHF. Here the CDR3 DNA reads TGTGCCACCTCGACAGGGGCAGGACAGCCCCAGCATTTT.

This clonotype was recorded once. This sequence joins TRBV7-9 and TRBJ2-2; D remains ambiguous. In germline, CDR1 is SEHNR, CDR2 FQNEAQ (reference sequence). Trimming left V 5 bases short and J 7 bases short, with 11 bases between. There are 13 residues in the CDR3. CDR3 amino acids: CASSPRNYGELFF. CDR3 nucleotides: TGTGCCAGCAGCCCCCGGAATTACGGGGAGCTGTTTTTT.

The rearrangement joins TRBV20-1 to TRBJ1-2; TRBD1 might be the D (5 bases). The CDR3 is 12 amino acids. Trimming took 5 bases from V and 6 from J, leaving 13 bases between them. Germline assignment: CDR1 DFQATT and CDR2 SNEGSKA (reference sequence). The CDR3 DNA reads as TGCAGTGCTGCGGACATGAGCCATGGCTACACCTTC. The encoded protein is CSAADMSHGYTF.

The chain has TRBV7-6 and TRBJ2-1, with TRBD2 matching 11 bases. The CDR3 consists of 15 residues. Germline lookup yields CDR1 SGHVS and CDR2 FNYEAQ. Trimming removed 2 bases from V and 6 bases from J; junction bases left unmatched: 3. CDR3 sequence: CASSLFSGRANEQFF. As DNA, the CDR3 is TGTGCCAGCAGCTTATTTAGCGGGAGGGCCAATGAGCAGTTCTTC.

This clonotype was observed a handful of times. The chain recombines TRBV12-3 or TRBV12-4 with TRBJ2-1; no reliable D call. V dropped 6 bases and J dropped 8 bases, with 5 bases sitting between them. This CDR3 is 10 amino acids long. CDR3 sequence (DNA): TGTGCCAGCAGCATTGATGAGCAGTTCTTC. Translating it yields CASSIDEQFF.

The chain couples TRBV10-3 to TRBJ2-1, with TRBD2 matching over 8 bases. Germline trimming cut 7 bases from V and 7 bases from J; bases unmatched to any gene: 6. The CDR3 is 13 residues long. Germline CDR1 is ENHRY and CDR2 is SYGVKD. CDR3 coding DNA: TGTGCCATCAAAGCGGGAGTGGGTAATGAGCAGTTCTTC. It specifies CAIKAGVGNEQFF.